This note documents a single T cell receptor beta chain sequence. Antigen unknown. The junction differs from germline at one of its ends, possibly a read error. Authors of the study amplified TCR beta CDR3 regions from RNA transcripts. TCR CDR3 underwent first-round RT-PCR with the HTBI primer set. MiXCR, applied by TCRdb to the multiplex PCR reads, yields one record per CDR3 protein. The sample consists of roughly 500,000 distinct CDR3 sequences, 40% to 50% of them appearing once. Exclusion of patients followed from uncontrolled infection, other autoimmune disease, pregnancy or lactation. Every diagnosis used clinical symptoms, serum thyroxine and TRAb, thyroid ultrasound and orbital computed tomography. The data derive from a study of T cells in Graves' hyperthyroidism and ophthalmopathy. Study results and caveats: Blood also carried most thyroid clonotypes expanded above 0.001. In simple terms, a model built on 13 V-J features told ophthalmopathy apart from stable hyperthyroidism.

The CDR3 loop spans 14 amino acids. From germline, CDR1 is ENHRY and CDR2 SYGVKD. This chain links TRBV10-3 with TRBJ1-1; D unclear. This receptor was obtained from an adult woman with Graves' disease, either hyperthyroidism or ophthalmopathy (not recorded which). What was sequenced was peripheral blood or thyroid tissue (not recorded which). The CDR3 nucleotides are TGTGCCAGCAGTTTTCAGGACCCGAAGACTGAAGCTTTCTTT. Residues: CASSFQDPKTEAFF.